This T cell receptor beta chain came from a study of blood T cells in healthy people across ages. V lost 6 bases and J 7 bases, leaving 13 bases between the germline ends. The CDR3 runs 13 residues. CDR1 is MNHNY, CDR2 SVGAGI, per germline (reference sequence). Sample donors were healthy Caucasian individuals that came from Russia, aged 6 to 90. Sample-barcoded 5' priming and a J-beta primer mix drove a second PCR of 7 to 11 cycles. The authors tagged each cDNA molecule using a template-switch adaptor with 12 random nucleotides. TCRdb re-derived calls from the 5' RACE reads in MiXCR, one entry per CDR3 protein. The repertoire holds about 1.8 million distinct CDR3 sequences, with 40% to 55% as singletons.

This clonotype originated in a woman aged 40 to 50 in good health. Material for sequencing was blood. The V gene is TRBV6-6, the J gene TRBJ2-1, with D unclear. The CDR3 DNA sequence: TGTGCCAGCAGCCTTGCAGTTGTAAATGAGCAGTTCTTC. Its protein is CASSLAVVNEQFF.